The rows below give T cell receptor beta chains drawn from one sample of a study of graft-versus-host responses after intestinal transplantation. The table came from immunoSEQ multiplex PCR; TCRdb's copy has only in-frame clones and leaves some out. Of 90,000 to 100,000 clones listed, around 86% are singletons. Sample: PBMCs, taken 255 days after intestinal transplant. The receptors come from a human patient who received an intestinal transplant, so some T cells may come from the graft donor. Each CDR3 is given with its conserved first and last residue. A D gene is named only where the DNA matches it firmly. A clone size is listed for some rows: how often the clone was seen (once, few, many), or a class if it is expanded.

size,J,D,V,CDR3,DNA
.,TRBJ1-2,TRBD1,TRBV6-1,CASSADRETNYGYTF,TGTGCCAGCAGTGCGGACAGGGAGACTAACTATGGCTACACCTTC
.,TRBJ2-1,.,TRBV28,CASSTRWLQKVRNEQFF,TGTGCCAGCAGTACCCGGTGGCTACAGAAGGTACGCAATGAGCAGTTCTTC
.,TRBJ1-5,.,TRBV4-2,CASSQDLSSGPLGQPQHF,TGTGCCAGCAGCCAAGATTTAAGTTCAGGGCCCCTGGGTCAGCCCCAGCATTTT
once,TRBJ1-1,TRBD1,TRBV7-2,CASSSTGVGLIEAFF,TGTGCCAGCAGCTCAACAGGGGTCGGTTTGATTGAAGCTTTCTTT
.,TRBJ2-7,.,TRBV9,CASSVGTDVYGQYF,TGTGCCAGCAGCGTAGGGACAGACGTCTACGGGCAGTACTTC
.,TRBJ2-2,TRBD2,TRBV4-1,CASSQVASGSLPNTGELFF,TGCGCCAGCAGCCAAGTAGCTAGCGGGAGTTTACCGAACACCGGGGAGCTGTTTTTT
.,TRBJ2-6,.,TRBV27,CASSLTFGRADPGANVLTF,TGTGCCAGCAGTTTAACATTCGGTCGAGCGGATCCTGGGGCCAACGTCCTGACTTTC
once,TRBJ2-2,TRBD1,TRBV6-4,CASRGQGGTGELFF,TGTGCCAGCAGGGGACAGGGAGGCACCGGGGAGCTGTTTTTT
.,TRBJ2-5,.,TRBV7-2,CASSLGMVETQYF,TGTGCCAGCAGCTTAGGGATGGTGGAGACCCAGTACTTC
.,TRBJ2-7,.,TRBV28,CASSLYGSFSYEQYF,TGTGCCAGCAGTTTATATGGCAGCTTCTCCTACGAGCAGTACTTC
.,TRBJ1-5,TRBD1,TRBV10-3,CATTGSYSNQPQHF,TGTGCCACGACAGGGTCCTATAGCAATCAGCCCCAGCATTTT
few,TRBJ1-6,.,TRBV6-6,CASILDSRGSPLHF,TGTGCCAGCATCCTCGACAGTCGGGGGTCACCCCTCCACTTT
.,TRBJ2-6,.,TRBV7-9,CASSTTLSGANVLTF,TGTGCCAGCAGCACGACGCTTTCTGGGGCCAACGTCCTGACTTTC
.,TRBJ1-6,.,TRBV28,CASSNRAHSPLHF,TGTGCCAGCAGTAACCGGGCTCATTCACCCCTCCACTTT
.,TRBJ1-5,.,TRBV10-3,CAISGNQPQHF,TGTGCCATCAGCGGAAATCAGCCCCAGCATTTT
.,TRBJ2-1,.,TRBV2,CASSGLRAQGIGYEQFF,TGTGCCAGCAGTGGGTTAAGGGCCCAAGGGATTGGCTATGAGCAGTTCTTC
once,TRBJ1-5,TRBD1,TRBV6-5,CASSQTGSGEPQHF,TGTGCCAGCAGCCAGACAGGGTCGGGGGAGCCCCAGCATTTT
.,TRBJ2-7,.,TRBV5-1,CASSLDGVSYEQYF,TGCGCCAGCAGCTTGGATGGGGTTTCCTACGAGCAGTACTTC
.,TRBJ2-7,TRBD2,TRBV6-1,CASSSSGYAYEQYF,TGTGCCAGCAGTTCTAGCGGGTATGCCTACGAGCAGTACTTC
.,TRBJ2-2,.,TRBV9,CASSESSVTGELFF,TGTGCCAGCAGCGAATCATCGGTCACCGGGGAGCTGTTTTTT
.,TRBJ2-1,.,TRBV27,CASSLSGANEQFF,TGTGCCAGCAGTTTATCGGGGGCCAATGAGCAGTTCTTC
.,TRBJ2-5,.,TRBV6-4,CASSDSGQGLLHF,TGTGCCAGCAGTGACTCTGGCCAGGGGCTCCTCCACTTC
.,TRBJ1-1,TRBD1,TRBV6-5,CASSYAYRQGYTEAFF,TGTGCCAGCAGTTACGCATACAGACAGGGGTACACTGAAGCTTTCTTT
.,TRBJ2-1,.,TRBV28,CASSFGADPSYNEQFF,TGTGCCAGCAGTTTTGGGGCGGACCCCTCCTACAATGAGCAGTTCTTC
once,TRBJ2-4,.,TRBV2,CASTGGGGGRGAKNIQYF,TGTGCCAGCACGGGTGGGGGTGGAGGGAGAGGGGCCAAAAACATTCAGTACTTC
.,TRBJ1-1,TRBD1,TRBV5-1,CASSLDNRGTEAFF,TGCGCCAGCAGCTTGGATAACAGGGGCACTGAAGCTTTCTTT
.,TRBJ1-5,.,TRBV28,CASSLSSGAQPQHF,TGTGCCAGCAGTTTATCGTCGGGAGCACAGCCCCAGCATTTT
.,TRBJ2-2,.,TRBV19,CASKETGSNTGELFF,TGTGCCAGTAAAGAGACAGGTTCGAACACCGGGGAGCTGTTTTTT
once,TRBJ2-2,TRBD2,TRBV5-1,CASSWGLSWNTGELFF,TGCGCCAGCAGCTGGGGACTATCATGGAACACCGGGGAGCTGTTTTTT
.,TRBJ2-3,TRBD2,TRBV4-1,CASSQDDFLAGGPDTQYF,TGCGCCAGCAGCCAAGATGACTTTCTAGCGGGAGGGCCAGATACGCAGTATTTT
.,TRBJ2-6,TRBD1,TRBV5-6,CASSPPPGQGAPGANVLTF,TGTGCCAGCAGCCCCCCGCCGGGACAGGGGGCTCCTGGGGCCAACGTCCTGACTTTC
.,TRBJ1-1,TRBD1,TRBV28,CASSLDRGWSW,TGTGCCAGCAGTCTCGACAGGGGTTGGTCTTGG
.,TRBJ2-7,.,TRBV5-6,CASSTGGVFWQYF,.
.,TRBJ2-7,.,TRBV5-6,CASSLLLDGEQYF,TGTGCCAGCAGCCTCCTACTAGACGGCGAGCAGTACTTC
.,TRBJ2-7,TRBD1,TRBV5-4,CASSLVQGAEEQYF,TGTGCCAGCAGCTTGGTACAGGGGGCGGAAGAGCAGTACTTC
.,TRBJ1-1,.,TRBV15,CATSRTGNTEAFF,TGTGCCACCAGCAGGACAGGGAACACTGAAGCTTTCTTT
few,TRBJ1-2,.,TRBV5-6,CASSLGGSYGYTF,TGTGCCAGCAGCTTAGGGGGAAGCTATGGCTACACCTTC
.,TRBJ2-7,.,TRBV6-1,CASSDSLGYEQYF,TGTGCCAGCAGTGACTCTCTAGGGTACGAGCAGTACTTC
.,TRBJ1-2,TRBD1,TRBV5-4,CASSKTNLGQGGNGYTF,TGTGCCAGCAGCAAGACCAACCTGGGACAGGGAGGAAATGGCTACACCTTC
.,TRBJ2-2,TRBD2,TRBV27,CASSSVSGGRLYSELFF,TGTGCCAGCAGTTCCGTTAGCGGGGGGCGCCTCTATTCGGAGCTGTTTTTT
.,TRBJ2-3,TRBD2,TRBV4-1,CASSQVLAGVDTQYF,TGCGCCAGCAGCCAAGTGCTAGCGGGGGTGGATACGCAGTATTTT
.,TRBJ2-2,.,TRBV29-1,CSVEDPKEDTGELFF,TGCAGCGTTGAAGATCCGAAAGAAGACACCGGGGAGCTGTTTTTT
.,TRBJ2-2,TRBD1,TRBV30,CACGQMGQGNTGELFF,TGTGCCTGCGGGCAGATGGGACAGGGCAACACCGGGGAGCTGTTTTTT
few,TRBJ2-3,TRBD2,TRBV5-1,CASSLAGRAPTDTQYF,TGCGCCAGCAGCTTGGCTGGGAGGGCCCCCACAGATACGCAGTATTTT
.,TRBJ2-7,.,TRBV6-1,CASSTEPSYEQYF,TGTGCCAGCAGTACAGAGCCCTCCTACGAGCAGTACTTC
.,TRBJ2-5,TRBD1,TRBV5-1,CASSSVTGGTGTQYF,TGCGCCAGCAGCTCAGTGACAGGGGGCACAGGGACCCAGTACTTC
.,TRBJ1-4,.,TRBV6-1,CASSGWEANEKLFF,TGTGCCAGCAGTGGATGGGAGGCTAATGAAAAACTGTTTTTT
.,TRBJ1-2,.,TRBV6-1,CASRFQTVRYGYTF,TGTGCCAGCCGTTTTCAGACAGTTCGGTATGGCTACACCTTC